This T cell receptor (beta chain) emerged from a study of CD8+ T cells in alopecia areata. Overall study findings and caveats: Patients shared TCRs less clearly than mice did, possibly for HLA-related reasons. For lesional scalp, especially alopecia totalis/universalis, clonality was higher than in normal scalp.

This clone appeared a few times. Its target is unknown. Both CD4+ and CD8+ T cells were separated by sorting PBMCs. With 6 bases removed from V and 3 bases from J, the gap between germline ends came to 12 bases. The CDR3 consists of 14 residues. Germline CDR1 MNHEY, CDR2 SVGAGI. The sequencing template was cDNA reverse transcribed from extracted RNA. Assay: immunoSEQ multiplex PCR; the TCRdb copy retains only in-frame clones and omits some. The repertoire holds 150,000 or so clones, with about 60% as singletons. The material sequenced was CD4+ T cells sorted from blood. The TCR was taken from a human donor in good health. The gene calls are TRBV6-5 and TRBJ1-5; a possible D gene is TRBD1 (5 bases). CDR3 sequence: CASRGGHINQPQHF. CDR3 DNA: TGTGCCAGCAGAGGCGGACACATCAATCAGCCCCAGCATTTT.